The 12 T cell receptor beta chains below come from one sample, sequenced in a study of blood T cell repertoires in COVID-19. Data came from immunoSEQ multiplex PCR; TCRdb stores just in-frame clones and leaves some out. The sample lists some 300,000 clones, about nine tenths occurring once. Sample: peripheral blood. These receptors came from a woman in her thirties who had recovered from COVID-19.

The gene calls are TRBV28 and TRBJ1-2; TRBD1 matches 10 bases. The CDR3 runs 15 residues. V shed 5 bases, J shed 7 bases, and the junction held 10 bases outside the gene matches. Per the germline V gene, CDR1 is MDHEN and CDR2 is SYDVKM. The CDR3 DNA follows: TGTGCCAGCAGTCTGTTGACAGGGGGCGGATTTGGCTACACCTTC. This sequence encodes CASSLLTGGGFGYTF.

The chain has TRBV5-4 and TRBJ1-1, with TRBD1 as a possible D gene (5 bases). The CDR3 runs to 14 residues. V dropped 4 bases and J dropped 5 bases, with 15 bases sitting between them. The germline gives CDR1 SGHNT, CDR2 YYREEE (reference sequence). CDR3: CASSLPLGGTEAFF. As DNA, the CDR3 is TGTGCCAGCAGCCTTCCTCTGGGGGGGACTGAAGCTTTCTTT.

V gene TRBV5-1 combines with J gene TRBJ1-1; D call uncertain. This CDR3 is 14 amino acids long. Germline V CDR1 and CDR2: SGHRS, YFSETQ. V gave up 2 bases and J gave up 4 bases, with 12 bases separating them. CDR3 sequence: CASSFTGFGTEAFF. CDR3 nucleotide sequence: TGCGCCAGCAGCTTTACGGGGTTCGGCACTGAAGCTTTCTTT.

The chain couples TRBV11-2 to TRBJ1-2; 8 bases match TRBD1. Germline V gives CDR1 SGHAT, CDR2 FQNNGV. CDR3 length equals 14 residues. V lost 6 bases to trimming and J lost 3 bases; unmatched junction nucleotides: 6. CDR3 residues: CASSSGQGHYGYTF. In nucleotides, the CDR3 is TGTGCCAGCAGTTCCGGACAGGGACACTATGGCTACACCTTC.

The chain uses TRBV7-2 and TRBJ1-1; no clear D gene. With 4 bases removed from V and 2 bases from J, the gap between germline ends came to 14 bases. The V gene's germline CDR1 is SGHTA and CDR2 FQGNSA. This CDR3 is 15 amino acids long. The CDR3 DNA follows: TGTGCCAGCAGCTCTCAATCGTCAGGAAACACTGAAGCTTTCTTT. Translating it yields CASSSQSSGNTEAFF.

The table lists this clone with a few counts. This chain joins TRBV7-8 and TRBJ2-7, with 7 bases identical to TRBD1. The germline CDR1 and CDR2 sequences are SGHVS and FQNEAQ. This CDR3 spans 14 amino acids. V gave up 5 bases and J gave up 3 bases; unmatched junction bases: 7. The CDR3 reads CASSPGQIVYEQYF. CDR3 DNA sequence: TGTGCCAGCAGCCCGGGACAGATCGTCTACGAGCAGTACTTC.

This chain's CDR3 is CASSPTTRFSNQPQHF. CDR3 nucleotides: TGTGCCAGCTCACCAACAACACGATTTAGCAATCAGCCCCAGCATTTT. The chain employs TRBV18 and TRBJ1-5, with D hard to call. V was pared by 2 bases and J by 0 bases, with 11 bases between. Germline V lookup: CDR1 KGHSH, CDR2 LQKENI. The CDR3 extends over 16 amino acids. The variable domain in full, with the rest retrieved from reference TRBV18 and TRBJ1-5, is NAGVMQNPRHLVRRRGQEARLRCSPMKGHSHVYWYRQLPEEGLKFMVYLQKENIIDESGMPKERFSAEFPKEGPSILRIQQVVRGDSAAYFCASSPTTRFSNQPQHFGDGTRLSIL.

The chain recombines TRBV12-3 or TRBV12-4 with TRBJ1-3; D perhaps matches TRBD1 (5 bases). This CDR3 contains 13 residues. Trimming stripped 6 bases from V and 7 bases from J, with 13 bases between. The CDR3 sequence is CASRGGSGNTIYF. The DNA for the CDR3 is TGTGCCAGCAGGGGGGGGTCGGGCAACACCATATATTTT.

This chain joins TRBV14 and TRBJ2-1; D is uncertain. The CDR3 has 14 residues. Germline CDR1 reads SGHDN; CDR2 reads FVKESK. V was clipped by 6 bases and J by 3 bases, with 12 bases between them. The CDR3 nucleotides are TGTGCCAGCAGAGCTGGTGCGATCTACAATGAGCAGTTCTTC. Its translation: CASRAGAIYNEQFF.

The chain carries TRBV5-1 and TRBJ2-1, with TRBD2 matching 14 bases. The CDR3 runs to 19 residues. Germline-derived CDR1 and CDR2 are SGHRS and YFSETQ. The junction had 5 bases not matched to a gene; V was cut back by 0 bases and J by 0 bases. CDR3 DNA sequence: TGCGCCAGCAGCTTGGGACTAGCGGGGGGGATTAGCTCCTACAATGAGCAGTTCTTC. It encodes CASSLGLAGGISSYNEQFF. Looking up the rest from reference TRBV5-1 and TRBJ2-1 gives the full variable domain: KAGVTQTPRYLIKTRGQQVTLSCSPISGHRSVSWYQQTPGQGLQFLFEYFSETQRNKGNFPGRFSGRQFSNSRSEMNVSTLELGDSALYLCASSLGLAGGISSYNEQFFGPGTRLTVL.

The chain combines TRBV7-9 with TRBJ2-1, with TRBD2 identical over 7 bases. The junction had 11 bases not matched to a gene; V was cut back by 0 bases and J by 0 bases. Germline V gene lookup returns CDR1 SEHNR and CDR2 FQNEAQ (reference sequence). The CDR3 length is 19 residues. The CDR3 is CASSLALGFGGVSYNEQFF. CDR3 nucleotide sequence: TGTGCCAGCAGCTTAGCGCTCGGTTTTGGGGGGGTCTCCTACAATGAGCAGTTCTTC.

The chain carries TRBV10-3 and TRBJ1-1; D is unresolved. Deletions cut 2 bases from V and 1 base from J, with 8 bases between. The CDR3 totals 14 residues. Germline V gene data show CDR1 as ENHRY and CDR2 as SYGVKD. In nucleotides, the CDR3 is TGTGCCATCAGTGAGGGGCTGGGGAACACTGAAGCTTTCTTT. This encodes CAISEGLGNTEAFF.